The text below deals with one T cell receptor (beta chain). The data derive from a study of blood T cell repertoires in COVID-19. TCRdb keeps only in-frame clones here, not all; method: immunoSEQ multiplex PCR. The sample holds 250,000 or so clones; 80% to 90% are singletons and the top ten take around 1.7%. Clinical histories supplied by participants themselves formed the basis of cohort assignment. Germline V gene data show CDR1 as LGHDT and CDR2 as YNNKEL (reference sequence). Germline trimming cut 0 bases from V and 3 bases from J; bases unmatched to any gene: 4. The CDR3 extends over 16 amino acids.

Input material: PBMCs or T cells enriched from blood (not recorded which). This TCR was recovered from a man aged 35-49 years who had recovered from COVID-19. The gene calls are TRBV3-1 (or the pseudogene TRBV3-2) and TRBJ1-2, with TRBD1 identical over 10 bases. CDR3 coding DNA: TGTGCCAGCAGCCAAGATATGGACAGGGGGGACTATGGCTACACCTTC. Amino acids: CASSQDMDRGDYGYTF.